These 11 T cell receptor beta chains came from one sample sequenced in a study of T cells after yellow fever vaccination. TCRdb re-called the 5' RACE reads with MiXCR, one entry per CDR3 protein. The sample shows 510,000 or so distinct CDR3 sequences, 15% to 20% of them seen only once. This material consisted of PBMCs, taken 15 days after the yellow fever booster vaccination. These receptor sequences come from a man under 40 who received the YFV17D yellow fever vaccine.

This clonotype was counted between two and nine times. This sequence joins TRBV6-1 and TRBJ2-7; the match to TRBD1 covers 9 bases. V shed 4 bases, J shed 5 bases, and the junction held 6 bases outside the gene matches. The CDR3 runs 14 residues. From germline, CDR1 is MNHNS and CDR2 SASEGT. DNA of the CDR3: TGTGCCAGCAGTGTCCGGGACAGGGCACACGAGCAGTACTTC. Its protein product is CASSVRDRAHEQYF.

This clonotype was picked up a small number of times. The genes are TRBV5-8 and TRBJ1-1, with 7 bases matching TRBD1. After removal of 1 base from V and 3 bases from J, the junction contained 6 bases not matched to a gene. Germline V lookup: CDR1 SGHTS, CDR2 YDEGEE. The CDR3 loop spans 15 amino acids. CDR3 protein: CASSLRGTAYTEAFF. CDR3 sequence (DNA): TGTGCCAGCAGCTTGAGGGGGACAGCCTACACTGAAGCTTTCTTT.

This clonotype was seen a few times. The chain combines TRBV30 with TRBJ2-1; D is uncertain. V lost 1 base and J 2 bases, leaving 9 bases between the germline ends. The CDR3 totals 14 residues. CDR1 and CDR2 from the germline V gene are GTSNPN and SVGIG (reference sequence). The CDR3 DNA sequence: TGTGCCTGGAGTGGTGGAACAACCTACAATGAGCAGTTCTTC. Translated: CAWSGGTTYNEQFF.

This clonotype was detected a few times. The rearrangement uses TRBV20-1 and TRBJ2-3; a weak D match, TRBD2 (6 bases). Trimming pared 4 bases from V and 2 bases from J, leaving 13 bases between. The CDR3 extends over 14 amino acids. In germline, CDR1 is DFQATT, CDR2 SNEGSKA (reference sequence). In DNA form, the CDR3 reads TGCAGTGCTAACGGAGGGGCCTACACAGATACGCAGTATTTT. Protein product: CSANGGAYTDTQYF.

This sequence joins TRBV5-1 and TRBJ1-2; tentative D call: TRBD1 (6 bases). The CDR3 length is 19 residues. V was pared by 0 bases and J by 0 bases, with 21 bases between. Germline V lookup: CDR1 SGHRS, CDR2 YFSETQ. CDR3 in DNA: TGCGCCAGCAGCTTGGTTCCAGCGACAGGTCCCCGTCCTAACTATGGCTACACCTTC. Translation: CASSLVPATGPRPNYGYTF.

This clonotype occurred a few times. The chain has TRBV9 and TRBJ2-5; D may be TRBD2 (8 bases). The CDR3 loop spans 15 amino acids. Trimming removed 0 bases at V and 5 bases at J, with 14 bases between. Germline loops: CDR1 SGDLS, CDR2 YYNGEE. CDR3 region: CASSVAQGTRETQYF. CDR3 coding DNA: TGTGCCAGCAGCGTAGCACAGGGGACTAGGGAGACCCAGTACTTC.

CDR3 sequence (DNA): TGTGCCAGCAGTTCCGGGACTCGGGAGCTGTTTTTT. It yields the protein CASSSGTRELFF. This chain joins TRBV28 and TRBJ2-2; D may be TRBD2 (6 bases). Trimming removed 4 bases at V and 9 bases at J, with 9 bases between. The germline gives CDR1 MDHEN, CDR2 SYDVKM. CDR3 length: 12 residues.

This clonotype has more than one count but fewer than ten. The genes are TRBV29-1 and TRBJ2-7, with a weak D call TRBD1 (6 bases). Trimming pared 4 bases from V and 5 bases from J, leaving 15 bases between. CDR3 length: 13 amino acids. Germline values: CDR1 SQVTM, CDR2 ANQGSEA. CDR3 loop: CSVVGRGLHEQYF. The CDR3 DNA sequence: TGCAGCGTTGTGGGTAGGGGGTTGCACGAGCAGTACTTC.

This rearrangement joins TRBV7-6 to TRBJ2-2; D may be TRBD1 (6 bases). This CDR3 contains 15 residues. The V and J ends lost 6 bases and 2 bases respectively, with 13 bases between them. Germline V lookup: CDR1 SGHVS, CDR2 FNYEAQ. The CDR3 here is CASRLHRENTGELFF. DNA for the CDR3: TGTGCCAGCAGACTGCACAGGGAAAACACCGGGGAGCTGTTTTTT.

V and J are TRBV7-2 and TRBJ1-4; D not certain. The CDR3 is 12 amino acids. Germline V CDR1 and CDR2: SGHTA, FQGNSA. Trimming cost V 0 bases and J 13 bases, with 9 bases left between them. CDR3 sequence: CASSLASGGLFF. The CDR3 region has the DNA TGTGCCAGCAGCTTAGCCTCCGGAGGACTGTTTTTT.

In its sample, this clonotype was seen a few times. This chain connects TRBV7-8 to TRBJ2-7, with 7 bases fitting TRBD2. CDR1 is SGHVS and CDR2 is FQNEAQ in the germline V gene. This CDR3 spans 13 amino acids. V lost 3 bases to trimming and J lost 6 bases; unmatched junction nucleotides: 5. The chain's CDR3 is CASSFGGEGEQYF. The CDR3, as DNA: TGTGCCAGCAGCTTCGGAGGGGAGGGCGAGCAGTACTTC.